This TCR beta chain was profiled in a study of cytomegalovirus exposure and HLA in healthy donors. V was pared by 3 bases and J by 9 bases, with 4 bases of the junction left unmatched. The CDR3 extends over 14 amino acids. From germline, CDR1 is SEHNR and CDR2 FQNEAQ (reference sequence). The PCR employed 60 Vbeta primers together with 13 Jbeta primers. Generated by immunoSEQ multiplex PCR, the TCRdb table keeps only in-frame clones and is missing some. The data show roughly 100,000 clones, 76% seen once. A few counts support this clone. V and J are TRBV7-9 and TRBJ1-6, with TRBD1 matching 8 bases. The receptor comes from a man between 35 and 55 years old in good health and CMV-seronegative. Sequenced input: PBMCs. CDR3 residues: CASSFDRGPSPLHF. CDR3 bases: TGTGCCAGCAGCTTCGACAGGGGTCCTTCACCCCTCCACTTT.